Each of the 10 T cell receptor beta chains below was sequenced from the same sample in a study of T cells in Graves' hyperthyroidism and ophthalmopathy. RNA transcripts yielded amplified TCR beta CDR3 regions. An initial round of RT-PCR targeting the TCR CDR3 relied on the HTBI primer set. One entry per CDR3 protein results from TCRdb running MiXCR on the multiplex PCR reads. The table has hundreds of thousands of distinct CDR3 sequences, around 13% seen once. Input material: blood. The receptors originated from a woman aged 18-35 years with Graves' hyperthyroidism.

In this sample, this clonotype turned up many times. The chain joins TRBV9 to TRBJ1-2, with D perhaps matching TRBD1 (5 bases). The V and J ends lost 0 bases and 1 base respectively, with 10 bases between them. Germline V lookup: CDR1 SGDLS, CDR2 YYNGEE. The CDR3 consists of 15 residues. CDR3 coding DNA: TGTGCCAGCAGCGTAGACAAGGGGCGTAACTATGGCTACACCTTC. Its protein is CASSVDKGRNYGYTF.

The chain combines TRBV3-1 with TRBJ2-1, with D uncertain. The V end lost 0 bases, the J end lost 8 bases, and 14 bases lay between the germline ends. Germline CDR1 and CDR2: LGHDT and YNNKEL (reference sequence). The CDR3 is made up of 15 amino acids. This chain's CDR3 is CASSQESGPWDEQFF. The CDR3 nucleotides read TGTGCCAGCAGCCAAGAGTCGGGTCCCTGGGATGAGCAGTTCTTC.

This clonotype was found many times. The chain recombines TRBV10-1 with TRBJ2-5; D possibly uses TRBD1 or TRBD2 (5 bases each). This CDR3 contains 13 residues. Trimming took 5 bases from V and 5 from J, leaving 12 bases between them. The V gene's germline CDR1 is WNHNN and CDR2 SYGVQD (reference sequence). CDR3 in DNA: TGCGCCAGCAGTTCAGGGAGTGGTGAGACCCAGTACTTC. Protein sequence: CASSSGSGETQYF.

This chain joins TRBV12-3 or TRBV12-4 and TRBJ2-6, with D maybe TRBD1 (6 bases). This CDR3 contains 14 residues. Trimming took 8 bases from V and 10 from J, leaving 18 bases between them. CDR3 loop: CASWTTGKRNVLTF. DNA of the CDR3: TGTGCCAGCTGGACGACAGGCAAACGAAACGTCCTGACTTTC.

This clonotype was recorded many times. The rearrangement uses TRBV30 and TRBJ2-1, with D perhaps TRBD1 or TRBD2 (5 bases each). CDR1 is GTSNPN, CDR2 SVGIG, per germline (reference sequence). V was shortened by 2 bases and J by 9 bases, with 20 bases between the two germline ends. The CDR3 has 15 amino acids. CDR3 in DNA: TGTGCCTGGAGTTACCCTAGTCGGGACCATGGTGAGCAGTTCTTC. Amino acids: CAWSYPSRDHGEQFF.

This clonotype was counted ten times or more. The rearrangement joins TRBV7-3 to TRBJ2-1; no reliable D call. V was trimmed by 6 bases and J by 6 bases, leaving 12 bases between them. The CDR3 runs to 13 residues. Germline lookup yields CDR1 SGHTA and CDR2 FQGTGA. CDR3 protein: CASSSIVGNEQFF. In DNA, the CDR3 is TGTGCCAGCAGTTCCATTGTGGGCAATGAGCAGTTCTTC.

The rearrangement links TRBV20-1 to TRBJ1-2, with D possibly being TRBD1 (5 bases). V lost 3 bases, J lost 6 bases, and 14 bases lay in between. This CDR3 region has 13 residues. Germline-derived CDR1 and CDR2 are DFQATT and SNEGSKA (reference sequence). The CDR3 protein is CSASPQGRDGYTF. CDR3 DNA sequence: TGCAGTGCTAGCCCTCAGGGACGGGATGGCTACACCTTC.

The genes are TRBV20-1 and TRBJ2-7; 7 bases line up with TRBD1. Per the germline V gene, CDR1 is DFQATT and CDR2 is SNEGSKA (reference sequence). V shed 1 base and J 8 bases; nucleotides not matched to a gene: 14. CDR3 length: 15 amino acids. CDR3 coding DNA: TGCAGTGCTAGAGGTCTGACAGGGCGGCTGTGCAAGCAGTACTTC. This sequence encodes CSARGLTGRLCKQYF.

V usage is TRBV2 and J usage is TRBJ2-3; no firm D call. The CDR3 has 16 residues. Germline CDR1 and CDR2: SNHLY and FYNNEI. V lost 6 bases to trimming and J lost 0 bases, with 16 bases between them. CDR3 coding DNA: TGTGCCAGCAGAAATATCCCTTTGGTTAGCACAGATACGCAGTATTTT. It yields the protein CASRNIPLVSTDTQYF.

This clonotype was found a few times. The chain is built from TRBV7-9 and TRBJ1-4; D gene unclear. CDR1 SEHNR and CDR2 FQNEAQ come from the germline V gene (reference sequence). V was shortened by 4 bases and J by 3 bases, with 15 bases between the two germline ends. The CDR3 extends over 16 amino acids. The CDR3 spells CASSSWFGVANEKLFF. The CDR3, as DNA: TGTGCCAGCAGCTCGTGGTTCGGGGTCGCTAATGAAAAACTGTTTTTT.